This T cell receptor beta chain was captured in a study of shared clonotypes between healthy human individuals. Study-level information: CD4 naive and CD4 memory each took three plates per donor, while CD8 naive took two and CD8 memory one.

In its sample, this clone was seen once. Its target is not known. Overall study results and limits: Clonotypes which were not shared had lower generation probabilities than clonotypes that all four donors shared.

Profiled with immunoSEQ multiplex PCR; TCRdb holds only in-frame clones, not every one. The sample includes roughly 500,000 clones, about 96% of them seen just once. Looked up from germline, CDR1 is MNHNY and CDR2 is SVGAGI (reference sequence). CDR3 length equals 14 residues. V gave up 3 bases and J gave up 3 bases; unmatched junction bases: 5. Sequenced input: naive CD4+ T cells sorted from blood. As to subset: CD45RA+ positively selected. This chain joins TRBV6-6 and TRBJ2-7; TRBD2 matches at 7 bases. The receptor comes from a woman under 40 in good health. In DNA form, the CDR3 reads TGTGCCAGCAGTTATGGACTAGTCGGCTACGAGCAGTACTTC. Translating gives CASSYGLVGYEQYF.